This TCR beta chain was identified in a study of T cell repertoires in cytomegalovirus infection. At the level of the study: Matching HLA type, along with CMV infection, was indicated by public TCR beta signatures.

The CDR3 loop spans 17 amino acids. CDR1 and CDR2 from the germline V gene are SEHNR and FQNEAQ (reference sequence). Losses at the gene ends were 5 bases for V and 2 bases for J; bases not matched to a gene: 8. This clonotype came up many times. Its antigen is not known. Overall study results and limits: CMV-specific TCR beta clonotypes restricted by HLA-C dominated the ex vivo response.

MiXCR, run by TCRdb on the reads, gives a single entry per CDR3 protein. The sample comprises around 900,000 distinct CDR3 sequences, approximately 30% of which are singletons, and roughly 13% rests with the top ten. The chain has TRBV7-9 and TRBJ2-1; 11 nucleotides line up with TRBD2. Sequencing was performed on cultured CD8+ T cells from PBMCs, taken from culture after CMV antigen stimulation. The clonotype originates from a human donor in good health (CMV status not recorded). Some clones in this sample may be carry-over from other donors' samples. Here the CDR3 reads CASSVSGGAITYNEQFF. In DNA form, the CDR3 reads TGTGCCAGCAGCGTTAGCGGGGGGGCTATCACCTACAATGAGCAGTTCTTC.